Shown below are 18 T cell receptor beta chains from a single sample sequenced in a study of CXCR3-negative and CXCR3-positive naive CD8 T cells. 5' RACE with UMI labels generated the TRB cDNA libraries. Reanalyzing the 5' RACE reads, TCRdb keeps one entry per CDR3 protein, without DNA. The repertoire table contains about 130,000 distinct CDR3 sequences. The sequencing sample was made of naive CXCR3- CD8+ T cells from blood. This sample's subset: CD45RO-CCR7+CD27+CD95- naive CD8+ T cells lacking CXCR3 (TNR3-). The source is a human donor in good health. Some clones in this sample may be carry-over from other donors' samples.

The chain carries TRBV5-1 and TRBJ1-5; TCRdb returns TRBD1, unconfirmable since there is no DNA. CDR1 SGHRS and CDR2 YFSETQ come from the germline V gene. The CDR3 extends over 14 amino acids. CDR3 protein: CASSFDRGYQPQHF. Filled out from reference TRBV5-1 and TRBJ1-5, the complete variable domain reads KAGVTQTPRYLIKTRGQQVTLSCSPISGHRSVSWYQQTPGQGLQFLFEYFSETQRNKGNFPGRFSGRQFSNSRSEMNVSTLELGDSALYLCASSFDRGYQPQHFGDGTRLSIL.

The rearrangement uses TRBV7-9 and TRBJ2-1; TCRdb picks TRBD1, but there is no DNA to check that call. The V gene's germline CDR1 is SEHNR and CDR2 FQNEAQ (reference sequence). This CDR3 comprises 13 residues. The CDR3 here is CASSLTGVNEQFF.

The gene calls are TRBV5-1 and TRBJ2-7; the D gene TCRdb calls, TRBD1, cannot be checked with no DNA. The CDR3 has 14 amino acids. CDR1 is SGHRS, CDR2 YFSETQ, per germline. CDR3: CASSRGGDLYEQYF.

V is TRBV6-5 and J is TRBJ2-7; TCRdb's assignment of TRBD2 cannot be checked, as there is no DNA. Germline V gives CDR1 MNHEY, CDR2 SVGAGI. CDR3 length equals 18 residues. CDR3 residues: CASSYSWDGASGGYEQYF.

The chain carries TRBV3-1 and TRBJ2-1; TCRdb outputs TRBD2, but without DNA this stays unchecked. Germline-derived CDR1 and CDR2 are LGHDT and YNNKEL (reference sequence). The CDR3 consists of 13 residues. Here the CDR3 reads CASRLAAYNEQFF.

This chain links TRBV27 with TRBJ2-7. Germline V gene lookup returns CDR1 MNHEY and CDR2 SMNVEV (reference sequence). The CDR3 extends over 14 amino acids. CDR3 protein: CASSGVGGLYEQYF.

The rearrangement links TRBV14 to TRBJ1-6. Germline assignment: CDR1 SGHDN and CDR2 FVKESK. This CDR3 spans 13 amino acids. CDR3 sequence reads: CASSQNNWGSLHF.

This rearrangement joins TRBV10-3 to TRBJ1-2; the TCRdb D gene call, TRBD1, has no DNA to confirm it. This CDR3 comprises 14 residues. Germline CDR1 reads ENHRY; CDR2 reads SYGVKD. CDR3 in amino acids: CAIRGQGNFYGYTF.

V usage is TRBV6-2 or TRBV6-3 and J usage is TRBJ2-1; without DNA, the TCRdb call of TRBD1 cannot be checked. Germline V gives CDR1 MNHEY, CDR2 SVGEGT. The CDR3 is 16 amino acids. This CDR3 is CASSQGGAPSYNEQFF.

CDR3 in amino acids: CSVLAGIYNEQFF. The chain recombines TRBV29-1 with TRBJ2-1; without DNA, the TCRdb call of TRBD2 cannot be checked. The CDR3 has 13 amino acids. The germline V gene encodes CDR1 SQVTM and CDR2 ANQGSEA.

The chain combines TRBV29-1 with TRBJ2-1; TCRdb calls TRBD2, which cannot be checked without DNA. Germline CDR1 reads SQVTM; CDR2 reads ANQGSEA. The CDR3 extends over 16 amino acids. The CDR3 region is CSVEGQGLAGVYEQFF.

This chain joins TRBV29-1 and TRBJ1-2. Germline CDR1 SQVTM, CDR2 ANQGSEA. The CDR3 runs to 14 residues. The CDR3 loop is CSVEDLAINYGYTF.

The gene calls are TRBV11-2 and TRBJ2-2. CDR1 is SGHAT and CDR2 is FQNNGV in the germline V gene. The length of the CDR3 is 15 residues. CDR3 residues: CASSSGVANTGELFF.

The chain joins TRBV12-3 or TRBV12-4 to TRBJ2-1; TCRdb gives TRBD2 as the D gene, but with no DNA this cannot be confirmed. The CDR3 consists of 16 residues. The CDR3 spells CASSYGLPSSYNEQFF.

This chain links TRBV12-3 or TRBV12-4 with TRBJ2-2; TCRdb gives TRBD2 as the D gene, but with no DNA this cannot be confirmed. The length of the CDR3 is 19 residues. The CDR3 sequence is CASSLVRTLGVRNTGELFF.

The V and J genes are TRBV20-1 and TRBJ1-1. Germline-derived CDR1 and CDR2 are DFQATT and SNEGSKA (reference sequence). The CDR3 sequence is 16 residues long. CDR3 sequence: CSASGDSAYPNTEAFF.

The chain recombines TRBV30 with TRBJ2-4; TCRdb selects TRBD1, and the lack of DNA leaves this call unchecked. The CDR3 has 11 amino acids. Germline lookup yields CDR1 GTSNPN and CDR2 SVGIG (reference sequence). The CDR3 reads CAWDRGYIQYF.

This chain uses TRBV2 with TRBJ2-7; lacking DNA, the TRBD2 call made by TCRdb goes unchecked. Germline CDR1 is SNHLY and CDR2 is FYNNEI. There are 16 residues in the CDR3. The CDR3 here is CASSEGGTSGAYEQYF.